The source of this T cell receptor (beta chain) is a study of blood T cell repertoires in COVID-19 (dated by TCRdb to 2018 to 2021). Study-level background: Collaborator samples came from the United States, Italy and Spain and covered acute and convalescent phases of COVID-19. The material from the prospective study consisted of cDNA or gDNA derived from T cells, B-cell-depleted T cells, or PBMCs. HLA class I and class II types, where available, came from metadata supplied by the sample provider rather than from assay-based typing. The samples were drawn from the first 160 participants of the ongoing ImmuneRACE study and from 1,200 or so subjects provided by 6 global collaborators. Nearly every sample came with metadata listing a de-identified subject ID, COVID-19 status, age in years and sex. Deeply sampled blood TCRbeta repertoires from subjects exposed to, actively infected with, or recovered from COVID-19 were included in the dataset. A freely available public database, intended as a resource for researchers studying the immune response to SARS-CoV-2, is where the repertoires were released. The study at large found these results: The amount of clinical and demographic metadata varied by source and participant and was provided uncurated.

The germline V gene sets CDR1 to SNHLY and CDR2 to FYNNEI. Inclusive of the bounding cysteine and phenylalanine, the CDR3 is 14 residues long. Here the CDR3 DNA is all that survives: 42 bases in frame from base 1. At the junction V is shortened by 5 bases and J by 1 base; bases outside the gene matches: 1. TCRbeta CDR3 regions were amplified from genomic DNA using the immunoSEQ Assay, a bias-controlled multiplex PCR. Per the source publication's procedure: The number of nucleated cells in each sample was estimated from the amplification of reference gene primers within the assay. Sequence reads were collapsed and filtered to measure the absolute abundance of every unique TCRbeta CDR3 rearrangement. For each sample, productive Simpson clonality was calculated by taking the square root of Simpson's diversity index across productive rearrangements. TCRdb mirrors the immuneACCESS table, restricted to in-frame sequences. Some clones are absent from its copies; in checked studies, under half trace to an unresolved V gene, and the reason for the others is unknown. The V and J calls and clone size come from that table; D and trimming were worked out from the DNA. Here the sample has under 100,000 clones; around 85% occur a single time. The ten largest account for 15% to 20% of the sample.

Each collaborating institution followed its own protocols to collect whole blood in K2EDTA tubes. For TCRbeta analysis, collaborators shipped samples as frozen whole blood, isolated PBMCs, or DNA extracted from either of those sample types. Of note for this clone: No cognate antigen has been identified for it. The input lacks base qualities; no much larger clone sits a single base away.

The receptor comes from a man older than 75 with active or convalescent COVID-19. Sequenced input: peripheral blood. The V and J segments used are TRBV2 and TRBJ2-2; 7 middle bases align to TRBD1. The nucleotide sequence reads as follows: TGTGCCAGCAGTAGGGACAGGAACACCGGGGAGCTGTTTTTT. This is translated as CASSRDRNTGELFF.